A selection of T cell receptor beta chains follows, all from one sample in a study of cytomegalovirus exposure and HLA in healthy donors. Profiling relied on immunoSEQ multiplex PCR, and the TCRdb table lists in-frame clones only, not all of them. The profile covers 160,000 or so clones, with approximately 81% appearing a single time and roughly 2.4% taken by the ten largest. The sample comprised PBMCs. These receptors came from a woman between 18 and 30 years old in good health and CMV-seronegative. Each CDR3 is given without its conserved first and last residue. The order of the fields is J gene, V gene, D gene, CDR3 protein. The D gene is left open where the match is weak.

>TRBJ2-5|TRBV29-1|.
SVEDQSRGQYQETQY
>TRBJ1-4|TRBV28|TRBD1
ASSRTGAATNEKLF
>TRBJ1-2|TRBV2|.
AGSPGGYGYT
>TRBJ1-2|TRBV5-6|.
ASSSQSYGYT
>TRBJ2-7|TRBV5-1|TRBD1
ASSLMGQELWEQY
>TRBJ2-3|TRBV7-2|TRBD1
ASSWSRDRATDTQY
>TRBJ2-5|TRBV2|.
ASGPGTRETQY
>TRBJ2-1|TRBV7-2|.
ASSLGQEGEQF
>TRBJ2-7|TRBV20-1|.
SAWKGDEQY
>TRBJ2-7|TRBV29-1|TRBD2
SVEAGLYSEQY
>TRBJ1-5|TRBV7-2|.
ASSLNRVNQPQH
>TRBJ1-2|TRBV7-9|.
ASSRAGGPLRLYGYT
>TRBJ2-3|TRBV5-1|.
ASSLSAADTQY
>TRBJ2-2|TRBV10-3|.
AIEEGTGELF
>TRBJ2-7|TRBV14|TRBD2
ASSLDRGGAYEQY
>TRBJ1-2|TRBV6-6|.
ASSFIPEGDGYT
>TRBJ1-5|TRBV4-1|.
ASSQVQYSNQPQH
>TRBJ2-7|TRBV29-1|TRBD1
SVSGTVTYEQY
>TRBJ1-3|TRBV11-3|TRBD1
ATKPPVQGWGNTIY
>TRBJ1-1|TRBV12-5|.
ASAAEINTEAF
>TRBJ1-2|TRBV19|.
ASSTGTPNYGYT
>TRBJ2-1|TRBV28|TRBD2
ASSLAGGSGEQF
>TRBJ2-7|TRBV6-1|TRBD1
ASSVQGAPYEQY
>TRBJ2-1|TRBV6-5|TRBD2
ASRGASGGYNEQF
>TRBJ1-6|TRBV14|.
ASSQDRHYNSPLH
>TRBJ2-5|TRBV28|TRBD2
ASSLILAGVGETQY
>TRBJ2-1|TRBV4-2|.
ASSQETGETQF
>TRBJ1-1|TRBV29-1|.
SCRTNAGGEAF
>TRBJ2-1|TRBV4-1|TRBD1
ASSPYVRTGNHNEQF
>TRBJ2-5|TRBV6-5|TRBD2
ASSYSNPDGRETQY
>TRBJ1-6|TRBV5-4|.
AAAIRGASYNSPLH
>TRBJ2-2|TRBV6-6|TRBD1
ASSYVAGGTGELF
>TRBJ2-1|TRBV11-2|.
ASSLLYGGEQF